The entry below describes one T cell receptor beta chain. The data originate from a study of blood T cell repertoires in COVID-19. The wider study: Whether acute or convalescent, the COVID-19 samples came from the United States, Italy and Spain.

Original processing notes: Amplification of reference gene primers was used by the study to estimate nucleated cell counts. The table came from immunoSEQ multiplex PCR; TCRdb's copy has only in-frame clones and leaves some out. The V and J calls and clone size were taken over from that table, and D and trimming were inferred from the DNA. The table has roughly 200,000 clones, 86% seen once. The V segment lost 4 bases and the J segment 0 bases; nucleotides outside the gene matches: 8. Germline lookup yields CDR1 SGHAT and CDR2 FQNNGV. The CDR3 is 16 residues long. This TCR was sampled from a woman in her twenties or thirties with active or convalescent COVID-19. The specimen was peripheral blood. This sequence joins TRBV11-2 and TRBJ2-7; 8 bases line up with TRBD2. The CDR3 protein is CASSSAGGRSSYEQYF. CDR3 coding DNA: TGTGCCAGCAGCTCAGCAGGCGGGAGGAGCTCCTACGAGCAGTACTTC.